This record concerns one TCR beta chain sequence. Its antigen is undetermined. This sample was included in a study of identifying expanded T cells in peripheral blood. General observations from the study: Technical replicates showed roughly 1.2 changed clones; approximately two weeks roughly 16; four weeks 19. Variance in clone template counts between roughly 2-week samples significantly increased with total template count across all healthy donors.

Clones were sequenced by immunoSEQ multiplex PCR, and TCRdb holds only the in-frame ones, with some missing. The table lists 100,000 or so clones, about 83% of them singletons. Deletions cut 5 bases from V and 1 base from J, with 10 bases between. The CDR3 is 14 residues long. CDR1 and CDR2 from the germline V gene are SGHTA and FQGNSA. The chain has TRBV7-2 and TRBJ2-3, with D unclear. The origin of this receptor is a person aged 18 to 70 in good health. Specimen: blood. DNA for the CDR3: TGTGCCAGCAGCCCAAGGACGGGCACAGATACGCAGTATTTT. It codes for CASSPRTGTDTQYF.